These 27 T cell receptor beta chains were all obtained from the same sample, sequenced in a study of cytomegalovirus exposure and HLA in healthy donors. PCR amplification relied on 60 Vbeta primers (plus 13 Jbeta primers). TCRdb's table, derived via immunoSEQ multiplex PCR, lists solely in-frame clones and lacks some. The sample holds over 100,000 clones, under 85% seen once. Specimen: PBMCs. These receptors came from a man aged 30 to 45 in good health and CMV-seropositive.

The table lists this clone with a few counts. The V gene is TRBV9, the J gene TRBJ1-1; possibly TRBD1 for D (5 bases). Germline lookup yields CDR1 SGDLS and CDR2 YYNGEE. This CDR3 has 14 residues. Trimming left V 0 bases short and J 4 bases short, with 10 bases between. CDR3 sequence: CASSVEAGRTEAFF. CDR3 DNA: TGTGCCAGCAGCGTAGAAGCGGGGCGCACTGAAGCTTTCTTT.

Details on this clone: One end of the junction does not line up with germline, which may come from a read error. The rearrangement joins TRBV7-9 to TRBJ2-7; 9 bases line up with TRBD1. The CDR3 runs to 16 residues. CDR1 is SEHNR, CDR2 FQNEAQ, per germline (reference sequence). The DNA of the CDR3 is TGTTCCAGCAGCTTAGCGCTGGGTAAGGACAGGGGTCGGCAGTACTTC. This translates into CSSSLALGKDRGRQYF.

This clone has just a few counts. The V and J genes are TRBV19 and TRBJ2-1; D is perhaps TRBD2 (6 bases). Trimming removed 7 bases from V and 7 bases from J, with 17 bases in between. Germline V gives CDR1 LNHDA, CDR2 SQIVND (reference sequence). This CDR3 contains 14 residues. For the CDR3, the DNA is TGTGCCAGTACCCCACTGGACGGGGGAAATGAGCAGTTCTTC. This translates into CASTPLDGGNEQFF.

V gene TRBV27 combines with J gene TRBJ1-2; 7 bases map to TRBD1. The trim removed 7 bases at V and 0 bases at J, leaving 23 bases unmatched. The CDR3 sequence is 20 residues long. The germline gives CDR1 MNHEY, CDR2 SMNVEV (reference sequence). The CDR3 sequence: CASMRSGTDLLYLANYGYTF. The DNA for the CDR3 is TGTGCCAGCATGCGGTCCGGGACAGACTTACTCTATTTAGCTAACTATGGCTACACCTTC.

V is TRBV28 and J is TRBJ2-7; TRBD1 might be the D (6 bases). Germline-derived CDR1 and CDR2 are MDHEN and SYDVKM. The V gene lost 3 bases and the J gene lost 3 bases, with 9 bases spanning the gap. This CDR3 has 13 residues. In DNA, the CDR3 is TGTGCCAGCAGTTTGGGACAAGACTACGAGCAGTACTTC. This encodes CASSLGQDYEQYF.

This clone was seen a handful of times. As DNA, the CDR3 is TGCAGCGTTGAAGCGAGTCCGTGGCAGGTGGACACTGAAGCTTTCTTT. Translating gives CSVEASPWQVDTEAFF. V is TRBV29-1 and J is TRBJ1-1; D is unclear. CDR3 length: 16 residues. The germline CDR1 and CDR2 sequences are SQVTM and ANQGSEA. V was pared by 1 base and J by 3 bases, with 18 bases between.

The chain combines TRBV7-9 with TRBJ1-5; D gene uncertain. Trimming removed 5 bases from V and 6 bases from J, with 17 bases in between. The CDR3 totals 15 residues. Germline CDR1 SEHNR, CDR2 FQNEAQ (reference sequence). The CDR3 is CASSTAGQTGQPQHF. Here the CDR3 DNA reads TGTGCCAGCAGCACCGCCGGTCAGACGGGTCAGCCCCAGCATTTT.

The chain employs TRBV28 and TRBJ1-6, with TRBD1 matching 8 bases. Germline loops: CDR1 MDHEN, CDR2 SYDVKM. V gave up 5 bases and J gave up 8 bases; unmatched junction bases: 5. This CDR3 has 14 residues. The chain's CDR3 is CASSRTGFDSPLHF. DNA of the CDR3: TGTGCCAGCAGTCGGACAGGGTTCGATTCACCCCTCCACTTT.

The V gene is TRBV7-2, the J gene TRBJ2-1, with D perhaps matching TRBD1 (6 bases). This CDR3 has 17 amino acids. Germline CDR1 and CDR2: SGHTA and FQGNSA. V lost 3 bases and J lost 4, with 19 bases in between. The CDR3 sequence: CASSLGAGAGTYNEQFF. The CDR3 region has the DNA TGTGCCAGCAGCTTGGGTGCAGGGGCAGGTACATACAATGAGCAGTTCTTC.

The CDR3 here is CASRAGTYNYNEQFF. The CDR3 region has the DNA TGTGCCAGCAGGGCCGGGACTTATAACTACAATGAGCAGTTCTTC. This sequence joins TRBV2 and TRBJ2-1; maybe TRBD2 (6 bases). The germline V gene encodes CDR1 SNHLY and CDR2 FYNNEI. The CDR3 contains 15 residues. Between the trimmed V and J ends, which lost 6 bases and 3 bases, there was a span of 15 bases.

The V and J genes are TRBV5-1 and TRBJ2-1, with D uncertain. The CDR3 has 15 residues. Germline values: CDR1 SGHRS, CDR2 YFSETQ. V gave up 0 bases and J gave up 1 base, with 8 bases separating them. CDR3 sequence reads: CASSLESVSYNEQFF. The CDR3 nucleotides read TGCGCCAGCAGCTTGGAATCGGTATCCTACAATGAGCAGTTCTTC. The full variable domain, in which reference TRBV5-1 and TRBJ2-1 provide the parts outside the CDR3, is KAGVTQTPRYLIKTRGQQVTLSCSPISGHRSVSWYQQTPGQGLQFLFEYFSETQRNKGNFPGRFSGRQFSNSRSEMNVSTLELGDSALYLCASSLESVSYNEQFFGPGTRLTVL.

This clone was detected once. The chain uses TRBV28 and TRBJ1-1, with 9 bases identical to TRBD1. Germline-derived CDR1 and CDR2 are MDHEN and SYDVKM. V was pared by 3 bases and J by 5 bases, with 4 bases of the junction left unmatched. CDR3 size: 14 residues. The CDR3 DNA reads TGTGCCAGCAGTTTGGGACAGGGAGAAACTGAAGCTTTCTTT. Its translation is CASSLGQGETEAFF.

This clone appeared a few times. This sequence joins TRBV11-2 and TRBJ1-2, with D perhaps matching TRBD1 (6 bases). The CDR3 totals 15 residues. CDR1 is SGHAT and CDR2 is FQNNGV in the germline V gene. V lost 4 bases, J lost 4 bases, and 16 bases lay in between. CDR3 in amino acids: CASSSVQGRRYGYTF. The CDR3 coding sequence is TGTGCCAGCAGCTCGGTACAGGGACGGCGCTATGGCTACACCTTC.

V is TRBV28 and J is TRBJ1-6, with D unclear. The germline CDR1 and CDR2 sequences are MDHEN and SYDVKM. Between the trimmed V and J ends, which lost 5 bases and 0 bases, there was a span of 11 bases. The CDR3 consists of 16 residues. CDR3 sequence (DNA): TGTGCCAGCAGTCCACGACGGAGCTCCTATAATTCACCCCTCCACTTT. This translates into CASSPRRSSYNSPLHF. Full variable domain (rest looked up from reference TRBV28 and TRBJ1-6): DVKVTQSSRYLVKRTGEKVFLECVQDMDHENMFWYRQDPGLGLRLIYFSYDVKMKEKGDIPEGYSVSREKKERFSLILESASTNQTSMYLCASSPRRSSYNSPLHFGNGTRLTVT.

The chain is built from TRBV7-3 and TRBJ2-3; TRBD1 aligns across 9 bases. CDR3 length equals 16 residues. The V gene's germline CDR1 is SGHTA and CDR2 FQGTGA. After removal of 5 bases from V and 1 base from J, the junction contained 7 bases not matched to a gene. The CDR3 is CASSPAGTGRTDTQYF. CDR3 coding DNA: TGTGCCAGCAGCCCTGCCGGGACAGGGCGCACAGATACGCAGTATTTT. The whole variable domain, remainder taken from reference TRBV7-3 and TRBJ2-3, is GAGVSQTPSNKVTEKGKYVELRCDPISGHTALYWYRQSLGQGPEFLIYFQGTGAADDSGLPNDRFFAVRPEGSVSTLKIQRTERGDSAVYLCASSPAGTGRTDTQYFGPGTRLTVL.

The rearrangement links TRBV2 to TRBJ1-3; D is undetermined. In germline, CDR1 is SNHLY, CDR2 FYNNEI. Deletions cut 2 bases from V and 1 base from J, with 12 bases between. This CDR3 region has 16 residues. The CDR3 protein is CASSEMRGWSGNTIYF. The CDR3 coding sequence is TGTGCCAGCAGTGAAATGCGGGGATGGTCTGGAAACACCATATATTTT.

The rearrangement uses TRBV10-3 and TRBJ1-2, with TRBD1 matching 9 bases. The CDR3 has 19 residues. Trimming took 6 bases from V and 6 from J; bases not matched to a gene: 23. Germline CDR1 is ENHRY and CDR2 is SYGVKD. As DNA, the CDR3 is TGTGCCATCAGAGCGAAAGAAACAGGGGGCGCGGGGATCAACCATGGCTACACCTTC. It is translated as CAIRAKETGGAGINHGYTF.

This clone showed up just once. The gene calls are TRBV6-6 and TRBJ1-5; a weak D match, TRBD1 (6 bases). Germline V gene data show CDR1 as MNHNY and CDR2 as SVGAGI (reference sequence). The CDR3 runs to 16 residues. V was pared by 7 bases and J by 5 bases, with 21 bases between. CDR3 region: CASTLRAGGAHQPQHF. The CDR3 DNA follows: TGTGCCAGCACTCTACGGGCGGGGGGGGCTCATCAGCCCCAGCATTTT.

J is TRBJ2-3 and V is TRBV9; 7 bases agree with TRBD1. With 3 bases clipped from V and 0 bases from J, the junction kept 4 bases outside the gene matches. This CDR3 contains 15 residues. Per the germline V gene, CDR1 is SGDLS and CDR2 is YYNGEE. CDR3 region: CASSEGASSTDTQYF. The CDR3 DNA reads as TGTGCCAGCAGCGAGGGGGCTTCTAGCACAGATACGCAGTATTTT. The complete variable domain, with remaining parts taken from reference TRBV9 and TRBJ2-3, reads DSGVTQTPKHLITATGQRVTLRCSPRSGDLSVYWYQQSLDQGLQFLIQYYNGEERAKGNILERFSAQQFPDLHSELNLSSLELGDSALYFCASSEGASSTDTQYFGPGTRLTVL.

V and J are TRBV7-6 and TRBJ2-5; D is ambiguous. The length of the CDR3 is 15 residues. Germline assignment: CDR1 SGHVS and CDR2 FNYEAQ. Trimming took 3 bases from V and 0 from J, leaving 11 bases between them. CDR3 residues: CASSLELSYQETQYF. The CDR3 DNA reads TGTGCCAGCAGCTTGGAGTTATCGTACCAAGAGACCCAGTACTTC.

This clone was seen once. The CDR3 region has the DNA TGTGCCAGCAGCGTAGAATCGAGGGATACGCAGTATTTT. The encoded protein is CASSVESRDTQYF. V gene TRBV9 combines with J gene TRBJ2-3; D not certain. V lost 0 bases and J lost 6, with 8 bases in between. Germline values: CDR1 SGDLS, CDR2 YYNGEE. There are 13 residues in the CDR3.

This clone has more than one count but fewer than ten. The rearrangement uses TRBV28 and TRBJ1-1; D is perhaps TRBD1 (6 bases). Trimming pared 6 bases from V and 0 bases from J, leaving 14 bases between. The germline V gene encodes CDR1 MDHEN and CDR2 SYDVKM. The CDR3 sequence is 15 residues long. This chain's CDR3 is CASSKLDSVNTEAFF. The CDR3 DNA is TGTGCCAGCAGCAAGCTGGACAGTGTGAACACTGAAGCTTTCTTT.

The J gene is TRBJ1-2, the V gene TRBV6-1, with D perhaps matching TRBD1 (6 bases). CDR3 size: 13 residues. The germline gives CDR1 MNHNS, CDR2 SASEGT. V was clipped by 4 bases and J by 3 bases, with 9 bases between them. The CDR3 loop is CASSVNRDYGYTF. CDR3 sequence (DNA): TGTGCCAGCAGTGTTAACAGGGACTATGGCTACACCTTC.

CDR3 nucleotides: TGTGCCAGCAGTTCAGGAGACGGACTAGCGGGGGGCACAGATACGCAGTATTTT. Amino acids: CASSSGDGLAGGTDTQYF. The V call is TRBV28, the J call TRBJ2-3; TRBD2 aligns across 13 bases. The V segment lost 4 bases and the J segment 1 base; nucleotides outside the gene matches: 8. Germline assignment: CDR1 MDHEN and CDR2 SYDVKM. The CDR3 contains 18 residues.

Details on this clone: This specimen includes other DNA sequences encoding the same CDR3. The chain uses TRBV10-1 and TRBJ2-7; a weak D match, TRBD1 (5 bases). This CDR3 region has 14 residues. V lost 2 bases to trimming and J lost 0 bases, with 8 bases between them. Per the germline V gene, CDR1 is WNHNN and CDR2 is SYGVQD (reference sequence). The CDR3 coding sequence is TGCGCCAGCAGTGAGAATAGGGGCTCCTACGAGCAGTACTTC. It codes for CASSENRGSYEQYF.

This chain links TRBV18 with TRBJ2-1; TRBD1 matches 11 bases. Germline V gene sequence: CDR1 KGHSH, CDR2 LQKENI. Germline trimming cut 3 bases from V and 6 bases from J; bases unmatched to any gene: 4. CDR3 length equals 15 residues. DNA of the CDR3: TGTGCCAGCTCACCCTCGGGACAGGGGGGCAATGAGCAGTTCTTC. Protein: CASSPSGQGGNEQFF.

The chain combines TRBV11-2 with TRBJ2-5; D unresolved. Germline values: CDR1 SGHAT, CDR2 FQNNGV. This CDR3 contains 13 residues. V shed 5 bases and J shed 0 bases, with 7 bases lying between them. CDR3 residues: CASSPYNQETQYF. For the CDR3, the DNA is TGTGCCAGCAGCCCGTATAACCAAGAGACCCAGTACTTC. Supplemented by reference TRBV11-2 and TRBJ2-5, the full variable domain reads EAGVAQSPRYKIIEKRQSVAFWCNPISGHATLYWYQQILGQGPKLLIQFQNNGVVDDSQLPKDRFSAERLKGVDSTLKIQPAKLEDSAVYLCASSPYNQETQYFGPGTRLLVL.